The clone carrying this TCR beta chain was observed at least ten times. The antigen remains unidentified. Time point described: blood at routine non-recurrence follow-up after resection. These data originate in a study of spatial heterogeneity in lung cancer. Study in general: The donors comprised around 76 untreated early-stage non-small cell lung cancer patients. Raw sequencing reads included, on average, more than 9.5 appearances of each unique TCR and UMI combination. Notes on the study in general: In blood, ubiquitous expanded tumor TCRs appeared more at resection than follow-up.

Germline V gene lookup returns CDR1 DFQATT and CDR2 SNEGSKA (reference sequence). This CDR3 is built from 20 residues. Trimming left V 4 bases short and J 0 bases short, with 25 bases between. TCRdb ran MiXCR on the 5' RACE reads and lists one entry per CDR3 protein. Altogether 3,300 or so distinct CDR3 sequences are present, around 20% being singletons, with the ten largest covering 35% to 45%. V and J are TRBV20-1 and TRBJ1-6; D possibly corresponds to TRBD1 (6 bases). The input for sequencing was PBMCs, taken at follow-up. This TCR derives from a male donor with early-stage non-small cell lung cancer. The CDR3 region is CSAKLRTEAKRSSYNSPLHF. The CDR3 nucleotides are TGCAGTGCTAAACTCCGGACAGAAGCCAAGAGGAGCTCCTATAATTCACCCCTCCACTTT.